Presented here are 3 T cell receptor beta chains from one specimen sequenced in a study of early T cells in non-severe SARS-CoV-2 infection (dated by TCRdb to the early 2020s). The library came from 5' RACE. Sequencing used a NextSeq 500. TCRdb cleaned the public reads at Q25 with fastp, built clones with MiXCR and kept in-frame beta chains. Entries that share a CDR3 protein sequence are merged under the most common genes and DNA. The sample contains 50,000 or so distinct CDR3 sequences, over 7.5% of them found a single time. Jointly, the top ten make up around a tenth of the sample. Specimen: whole blood. All receptors derive from an adult who was a healthcare worker with PCR-confirmed SARS-CoV-2 infection or an uninfected control (not recorded which).

The chain combines TRBV9 with TRBJ1-3; D is perhaps TRBD1 (5 bases). There are 14 residues in the CDR3. The germline V gene encodes CDR1 SGDLS and CDR2 YYNGEE. The V end lost 3 bases, the J end lost 0 bases, and 7 bases lay between the germline ends. The CDR3 spells CASSATVSGNTIYF. CDR3 sequence (DNA): TGTGCCAGCAGCGCGACAGTCTCTGGAAACACCATATATTTT.

The CDR3 is CASSRDRGRGTNEKLFF. In DNA, the CDR3 is TGTGCCAGCAGCCGGGACAGGGGGCGAGGGACTAATGAAAAACTGTTTTTT. The rearrangement joins TRBV5-6 to TRBJ1-4; 12 bases align to TRBD1. From germline, CDR1 is SGHDT and CDR2 YYEEEE. The CDR3 sequence is 17 residues long. V shed 4 bases and J 2 bases; nucleotides not matched to a gene: 6.

This clonotype was counted a few times. The chain recombines TRBV28 with TRBJ2-1, with unresolved D. CDR3 length: 15 amino acids. V was clipped by 1 base and J by 0 bases, with 7 bases between them. From germline, CDR1 is MDHEN and CDR2 SYDVKM. The CDR3 DNA follows: TGTGCCAGCAGTTTATCGGTTAGCTCCTACAATGAGCAGTTCTTC. Residues: CASSLSVSSYNEQFF.